This TCR beta chain was obtained from a study of CD8 T cells in ankylosing spondylitis. Germline V lookup: CDR1 SGHTA, CDR2 FQGNSA. The V and J ends lost 4 bases and 11 bases respectively, with 21 bases between them. This CDR3 contains 15 residues. TCRdb ran MiXCR on the 5' RACE reads and lists one entry per CDR3 protein. The sample lists fewer than 250,000 distinct CDR3 sequences, 10% to 13% occurring once. This clonotype was recorded a few times. The sample was blood, either unsorted or a sorted T cell fraction (not recorded which). The source of this sequence is a male donor with ankylosing spondylitis or in good health (not recorded which). The genes are TRBV7-2 and TRBJ2-1, with D possibly called TRBD1 or TRBD2 (5 bases each). CDR3 amino acids: CASSWDERGRIKQFF. In DNA form, the CDR3 reads TGTGCCAGCAGCTGGGACGAGAGGGGCCGGATAAAGCAGTTCTTC.